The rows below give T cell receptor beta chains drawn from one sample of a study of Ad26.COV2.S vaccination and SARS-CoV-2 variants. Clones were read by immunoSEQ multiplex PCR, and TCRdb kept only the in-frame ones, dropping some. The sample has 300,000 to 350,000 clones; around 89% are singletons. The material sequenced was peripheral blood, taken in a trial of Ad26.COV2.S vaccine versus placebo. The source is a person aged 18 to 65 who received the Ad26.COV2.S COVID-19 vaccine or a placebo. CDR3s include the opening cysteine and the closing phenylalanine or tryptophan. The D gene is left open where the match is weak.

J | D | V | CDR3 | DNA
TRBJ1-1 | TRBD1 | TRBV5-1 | CASSLLQGGSEAFF | TGCGCCAGCAGCTTGTTACAGGGGGGCTCTGAAGCTTTCTTT
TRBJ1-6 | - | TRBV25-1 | CASSEYAGLDSPLHF | TGTGCCAGCAGTGAATACGCGGGCCTTGATTCACCCCTCCACTTT
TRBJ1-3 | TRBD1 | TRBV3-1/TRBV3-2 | CASAKRDSSSGNTIYF | TGTGCCAGCGCAAAACGGGACAGCAGCTCTGGAAACACCATATATTTT
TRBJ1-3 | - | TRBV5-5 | CASSLEYGSSGNTIYF | TGTGCCAGCAGCTTGGAATACGGGAGCTCTGGAAACACCATATATTTT
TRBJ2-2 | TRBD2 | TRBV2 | CASRGEGNTGELFF | TGTGCCAGCAGGGGGGAGGGGAACACCGGGGAGCTGTTTTTT
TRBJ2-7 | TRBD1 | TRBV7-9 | CASSLSRTGFYEQYF | TGTGCCAGCAGCTTGTCTAGGACAGGTTTCTACGAGCAGTACTTC
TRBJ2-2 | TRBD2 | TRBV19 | CATNSLAGGPTGELFF | TGTGCCACCAACAGCTTAGCGGGAGGGCCAACCGGGGAGCTGTTTTTT
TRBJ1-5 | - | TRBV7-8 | CASSSDSSNQPQHF | TGTGCCAGCAGCTCAGACAGTAGCAATCAGCCCCAGCATTTT
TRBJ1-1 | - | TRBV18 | CASSPPGDTEAFF | TGTGCCAGCTCACCACCGGGGGATACTGAAGCTTTCTTT
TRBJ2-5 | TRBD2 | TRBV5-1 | CASSTSGAQETQYF | TGCGCCAGCAGCACCAGCGGGGCCCAAGAGACCCAGTACTTC
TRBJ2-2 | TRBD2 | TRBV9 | CASSVRTSGTEELFF | TGTGCCAGCAGCGTAAGGACTAGCGGGACAGAGGAGCTGTTTTTT
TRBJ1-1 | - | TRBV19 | CASSVTGEAFF | TGTGCCAGTAGTGTGACAGGAGAAGCTTTCTTT
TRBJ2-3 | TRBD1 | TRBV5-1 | CASSLGDRVSTDTQYF | TGCGCCAGCAGCTTGGGCGACAGGGTTTCAACAGATACGCAGTATTTT
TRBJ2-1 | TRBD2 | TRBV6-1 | CASSVEGLAGSYEQFF | TGTGCCAGCAGTGTAGAGGGACTAGCGGGAAGCTATGAGCAGTTCTTC